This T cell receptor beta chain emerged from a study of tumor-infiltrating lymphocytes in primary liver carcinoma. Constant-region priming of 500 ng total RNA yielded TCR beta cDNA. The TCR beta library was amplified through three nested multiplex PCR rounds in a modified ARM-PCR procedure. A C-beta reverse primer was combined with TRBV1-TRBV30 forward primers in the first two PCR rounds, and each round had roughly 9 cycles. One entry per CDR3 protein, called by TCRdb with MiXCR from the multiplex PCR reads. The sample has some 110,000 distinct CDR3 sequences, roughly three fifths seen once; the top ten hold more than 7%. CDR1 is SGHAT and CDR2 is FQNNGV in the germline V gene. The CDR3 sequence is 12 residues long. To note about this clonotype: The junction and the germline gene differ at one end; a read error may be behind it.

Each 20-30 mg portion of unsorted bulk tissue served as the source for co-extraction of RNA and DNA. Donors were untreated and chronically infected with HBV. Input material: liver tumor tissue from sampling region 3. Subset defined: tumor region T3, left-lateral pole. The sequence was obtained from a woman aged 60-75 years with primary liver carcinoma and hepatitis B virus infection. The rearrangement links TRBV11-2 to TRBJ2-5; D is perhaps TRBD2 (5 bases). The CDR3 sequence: CASSPIGKTQWF. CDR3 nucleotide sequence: TGCGCCAGCAGCCCTATCGGGAAGACCCAGTGGTTC.